What follows are 30 T cell receptor beta chains derived from one specimen sequenced in a study of blood T cell repertoires in COVID-19. The assay was immunoSEQ multiplex PCR, and TCRdb's table has in-frame clones only and misses some. The repertoire consists of 130,000 to 150,000 clones, with roughly 80% occurring once and the leading ten covering 4.8%. What was sequenced was peripheral blood. The receptors here all came from a human donor in a cohort sampled during active COVID-19.

CDR3 sequence: CASSLGHRGNYGYTF. The DNA of the CDR3 is TGCGCCAGCAGCTTGGGACACAGGGGGAACTATGGCTACACCTTC. This rearrangement joins TRBV5-1 to TRBJ1-2, with TRBD1 matching 8 bases. With 0 bases clipped from V and 2 bases from J, the junction kept 3 bases outside the gene matches. CDR3 length: 15 residues. Germline lookup yields CDR1 SGHRS and CDR2 YFSETQ.

The rearrangement joins TRBV5-1 to TRBJ2-5; D unresolved. The CDR3 loop spans 14 amino acids. Germline loops: CDR1 SGHRS, CDR2 YFSETQ. V was clipped by 0 bases and J by 1 base, with 7 bases between them. The CDR3 coding sequence is TGCGCCAGCAGCTTGGGGCAGGCCCAAGAGACCCAGTACTTC. It specifies CASSLGQAQETQYF.

This sequence joins TRBV2 and TRBJ1-1; TRBD1 matches 7 bases. V trimming: 2 bases; J trimming: 6 bases; junction bases outside the gene matches: 6. The CDR3 is made up of 14 amino acids. Germline loops: CDR1 SNHLY, CDR2 FYNNEI. This CDR3 is CASSERRGLAEAFF. CDR3 in DNA: TGTGCCAGCAGTGAACGGAGGGGGCTCGCTGAAGCTTTCTTT.

The CDR3: CASSTSVAGGLETQYF. In DNA form, the CDR3 reads TGTGCCAGTAGTACGTCAGTAGCGGGAGGGTTGGAGACCCAGTACTTC. The chain links TRBV19 to TRBJ2-5; TRBD2 agrees at 11 bases. The junction had 9 bases not matched to a gene; V was cut back by 4 bases and J by 5 bases. Per germline, CDR1 LNHDA and CDR2 SQIVND (reference sequence). The CDR3 totals 16 residues.

The chain combines TRBV25-1 with TRBJ2-2; 10 nucleotides match TRBD1. The CDR3 has 16 residues. Germline trimming cut 1 base from V and 1 base from J; bases unmatched to any gene: 0. CDR1 and CDR2 (germline): MGHDK, SYGVNS. The CDR3 protein is CASSEWDRGNTGELFF. The CDR3 nucleotides read TGTGCCAGCAGTGAATGGGACAGGGGGAACACCGGGGAGCTGTTTTTT.

This chain uses TRBV19 with TRBJ2-5, with D possibly TRBD1 on 6 matching bases. The CDR3 covers 17 residues. The germline CDR1 and CDR2 sequences are LNHDA and SQIVND (reference sequence). V dropped 3 bases and J dropped 4 bases, with 21 bases sitting between them. This CDR3 reads CASSMGKQGIGGETQYF. DNA for the CDR3: TGTGCCAGTAGTATGGGCAAACAGGGAATTGGGGGAGAGACCCAGTACTTC.

This clone was recorded many times. The rearrangement joins TRBV7-2 to TRBJ2-7; D may be TRBD1 (7 bases). Looked up from germline, CDR1 is SGHTA and CDR2 is FQGNSA. V was cut by 1 base and J by 3 bases, with 13 bases left in between. CDR3 size: 15 residues. The CDR3 DNA sequence: TGTGCCAGCAGCTTAGGACAGGGAGGACTCTACGAGCAGTACTTC. Translation: CASSLGQGGLYEQYF.

The chain employs TRBV3-1 (or the pseudogene TRBV3-2) and TRBJ2-3; D remains ambiguous. Trimming pared 3 bases from V and 6 bases from J, leaving 10 bases between. The V gene's germline CDR1 is LGHDT and CDR2 YNNKEL (reference sequence). The CDR3 length is 13 residues. CDR3 in amino acids: CASSHHSIDTQYF. The CDR3 region has the DNA TGTGCCAGCAGCCATCATAGTATTGATACGCAGTATTTT.

This chain links TRBV10-1 with TRBJ2-7; possibly TRBD1 for D (6 bases). The germline V gene has CDR1 WNHNN and CDR2 SYGVQD (reference sequence). V dropped 9 bases and J dropped 5 bases, with 11 bases sitting between them. The CDR3 covers 11 residues. CDR3 DNA sequence: TGCGCCAGACAGGGTACCCACGAGCAGTACGTC. The encoded protein is CARQGTHEQYV.

The chain employs TRBV4-1 and TRBJ1-2; D unresolved. Per the germline V gene, CDR1 is MGHRA and CDR2 is YSYEKL. The CDR3 consists of 15 residues. Trimming removed 4 bases from V and 0 bases from J, with 12 bases in between. CDR3 coding DNA: TGCGCCAGCAGCCCTACAAGGAGGGCTAACTATGGCTACACCTTC. As protein: CASSPTRRANYGYTF.

In its sample, this clone was seen once. The chain couples TRBV2 to TRBJ2-6; D uncertain. From germline, CDR1 is SNHLY and CDR2 FYNNEI. This CDR3 is 15 amino acids long. The V gene lost 2 bases and the J gene lost 2 bases, with 7 bases spanning the gap. CDR3 residues: CASSESVPGANVLTF. The CDR3 DNA is TGTGCCAGCAGTGAATCGGTACCTGGGGCCAACGTCCTGACTTTC.

This rearrangement joins TRBV20-1 to TRBJ2-7; 10 bases map to TRBD2. This CDR3 contains 15 residues. Germline V gene lookup returns CDR1 DFQATT and CDR2 SNEGSKA (reference sequence). Losses at the gene ends were 3 bases for V and 3 bases for J; bases not matched to a gene: 8. Here the CDR3 reads CSASWLAGAGYEQYV. The DNA for the CDR3 is TGCAGTGCTAGTTGGCTAGCGGGAGCAGGCTACGAGCAGTACGTC.

This rearrangement joins TRBV28 to TRBJ1-2; 12 nucleotides line up with TRBD1. Per the germline V gene, CDR1 is MDHEN and CDR2 is SYDVKM. The CDR3 extends over 16 amino acids. Germline trimming cut 2 bases from V and 4 bases from J; bases unmatched to any gene: 5. CDR3: CASSLVGTGGSYGYTF. The CDR3 DNA is TGTGCCAGCAGTTTAGTCGGGACAGGGGGCAGCTATGGCTACACCTTC.

This clone has more than one count but fewer than ten. V gene TRBV9 combines with J gene TRBJ1-3; D perhaps matches TRBD1 (6 bases). CDR3 length: 15 amino acids. The ends were cut back, 0 bases at V and 0 bases at J, with 7 bases in the middle. From germline, CDR1 is SGDLS and CDR2 YYNGEE. In DNA, the CDR3 is TGTGCCAGCAGCGTAGGACAGGACTCTGGAAACACCATATATTTT. Encoded protein: CASSVGQDSGNTIYF.

The chain employs TRBV5-4 and TRBJ1-1; 9 nucleotides agree with TRBD1. CDR1 SGHNT and CDR2 YYREEE come from the germline V gene (reference sequence). The V and J ends lost 4 bases and 0 bases, in that order; junction bases with no gene match: 7. This CDR3 comprises 16 residues. CDR3 residues: CASSPGQGKMNTEAFF. For the CDR3, the DNA is TGTGCCAGCAGCCCGGGACAGGGAAAGATGAACACTGAAGCTTTCTTT.

The chain links TRBV5-4 to TRBJ2-2, with 7 bases matching TRBD2. Germline V gene data show CDR1 as SGHNT and CDR2 as YYREEE (reference sequence). The junction had 8 bases not matched to a gene; V was cut back by 2 bases and J by 4 bases. The CDR3 has 16 amino acids. CDR3 DNA sequence: TGTGCCAGCAGCTTATCGCGGGGGTTAGGCACCGGGGAGCTGTTTTTT. Translating it yields CASSLSRGLGTGELFF.

The chain has TRBV6-1 and TRBJ2-5; 8 nucleotides match TRBD1. CDR3 length: 16 amino acids. Germline V lookup: CDR1 MNHNS, CDR2 SASEGT. V dropped 3 bases and J dropped 4; count of bases not matched to a gene: 10. CDR3 in amino acids: CASSEESRGHVETQYF. The CDR3 nucleotides read TGTGCCAGCAGTGAGGAGTCCAGGGGGCATGTAGAGACCCAGTACTTC.

The chain is built from TRBV3-1 (or the pseudogene TRBV3-2) and TRBJ2-7, with 11 bases lining up with TRBD2. From germline, CDR1 is LGHDT and CDR2 YNNKEL (reference sequence). Germline trimming cut 1 base from V and 7 bases from J; bases unmatched to any gene: 9. The CDR3 sequence is 16 residues long. The CDR3 sequence: CASSQAPGLAGGEQYV. DNA for the CDR3: TGTGCCAGCAGCCAAGCTCCCGGTCTAGCGGGAGGAGAGCAGTACGTC.

This chain connects TRBV29-1 to TRBJ2-5, with a tentative D call TRBD2 (7 bases). Germline assignment: CDR1 SQVTM and CDR2 ANQGSEA. V shed 4 bases and J shed 9 bases, with 18 bases lying between them. This CDR3 region has 13 residues. CDR3 sequence: CSVVGGGGGAQYF. CDR3 in DNA: TGCAGCGTTGTGGGAGGGGGTGGAGGGGCCCAGTACTTC.

This sequence joins TRBV9 and TRBJ1-4, with D maybe TRBD1 (6 bases). V was clipped by 4 bases and J by 8 bases, with 18 bases between them. The CDR3 has 15 amino acids. Germline CDR1 is SGDLS and CDR2 is YYNGEE. This CDR3 reads CASSSTDRRMEKLFF. The DNA for the CDR3 is TGTGCCAGCAGCTCTACCGACAGGAGGATGGAAAAACTGTTTTTT. Based on the CDR3 plus reference TRBV9 and TRBJ1-4, the full variable domain is DSGVTQTPKHLITATGQRVTLRCSPRSGDLSVYWYQQSLDQGLQFLIQYYNGEERAKGNILERFSAQQFPDLHSELNLSSLELGDSALYFCASSSTDRRMEKLFFGSGTQLSVL.

V gene TRBV21-1 combines with J gene TRBJ2-5; TRBD1 reflects the table's D call only, with no check against the DNA. TRBV21-1 is flagged as a pseudogene. The CDR3 length is 14 residues. Here the CDR3 DNA reads TGTGCCAGCAGCAAAGACAGGGGGCAAGAGACCCAGTACTTC. Its protein is CASSKDRGQETQYF.

The chain uses TRBV29-1 and TRBJ2-2, with D uncertain. The V gene lost 4 bases and the J gene lost 1 base, with 10 bases spanning the gap. This CDR3 is built from 14 residues. Looked up from germline, CDR1 is SQVTM and CDR2 is ANQGSEA. The DNA for the CDR3 is TGCAGCGTTGGGATTACGGGGAACACCGGGGAGCTGTTTTTT. It specifies CSVGITGNTGELFF.

The chain combines TRBV12-3 or TRBV12-4 with TRBJ2-1, with no clear D. V lost 2 bases to trimming and J lost 10 bases, with 9 bases between them. There are 12 residues in the CDR3. The CDR3 sequence: CASSLSAAEQFF. CDR3 nucleotide sequence: TGTGCCAGCAGTTTATCCGCCGCGGAGCAGTTCTTC.

The chain carries TRBV2 and TRBJ1-1, with D possibly matching TRBD1 (5 bases). The CDR3 contains 14 residues. Trimming removed 7 bases from V and 1 base from J, with 13 bases in between. Germline V lookup: CDR1 SNHLY, CDR2 FYNNEI. This CDR3 is CASTIGGGNTEAFF. CDR3 nucleotides: TGTGCCAGCACCATCGGGGGGGGGAACACTGAAGCTTTCTTT.

This clone was observed a few times. V gene TRBV7-9 combines with J gene TRBJ1-5; TRBD1 agrees at 8 bases. This CDR3 has 13 residues. Germline CDR1 SEHNR, CDR2 FQNEAQ (reference sequence). V shed 4 bases, J shed 5 bases, and the junction held 1 base outside the gene matches. CDR3 bases: TGTGCCAGCAGCTCGACAGGGGATCAGCCCCAGCATTTT. It yields the protein CASSSTGDQPQHF.

The V gene is TRBV28, the J gene TRBJ2-1; TRBD2 matches at 10 bases. Germline values: CDR1 MDHEN, CDR2 SYDVKM. The CDR3 covers 15 residues. The V and J ends lost 3 bases and 9 bases, in that order; junction bases with no gene match: 8. Here the CDR3 DNA reads TGTGCCAGCAGTTTTTCGGCTAGCGGGGGTAGTGAGCAGTTCTTC. Translating gives CASSFSASGGSEQFF.

J is TRBJ2-5 and V is TRBV5-4, with 8 bases aligning to TRBD1. Trimming at V came to 4 bases and at J to 2 bases, leaving 7 bases not matched to a gene. Germline CDR1 reads SGHNT; CDR2 reads YYREEE (reference sequence). The CDR3 has 15 residues. The CDR3 is CASSAQTGDQETQYF. The CDR3 DNA reads TGTGCCAGCAGCGCCCAGACAGGGGATCAAGAGACCCAGTACTTC.

The chain has TRBV30 and TRBJ2-3; 7 bases agree with TRBD2. Germline trimming cut 4 bases from V and 0 bases from J; bases unmatched to any gene: 7. Looked up from germline, CDR1 is GTSNPN and CDR2 is SVGIG (reference sequence). The CDR3 has 15 amino acids. Here the CDR3 reads CAWTTGGGSTDTQYF. The CDR3 DNA is TGTGCCTGGACAACGGGCGGGGGAAGCACAGATACGCAGTATTTT.

The chain employs TRBV9 and TRBJ1-6; 9 bases line up with TRBD1. The CDR3 extends over 15 amino acids. CDR1 SGDLS and CDR2 YYNGEE come from the germline V gene. With V trimmed by 0 bases and J by 10 bases, 5 bases remained unmatched. The CDR3 sequence: CASSVGQGERSPLHF. The CDR3 bases are TGTGCCAGCAGCGTAGGACAGGGGGAAAGGTCACCCCTCCACTTT.

The chain recombines TRBV14 with TRBJ2-3; D gene unclear. This CDR3 has 14 residues. Germline loops: CDR1 SGHDN, CDR2 FVKESK. Trimming took 4 bases from V and 3 from J, leaving 11 bases between them. The CDR3 nucleotides read TGTGCCAGCAGCCGAACCCTAGAGACAGATACGCAGTATTTT. Its translation: CASSRTLETDTQYF.